This TCR beta chain was obtained from a study of T cell responses to AZD1222 COVID-19 vaccine. Study-wide results and limits: Repertoire sampling was restricted to post-peak T cell response timepoints.

To note about this clone: As yet, its antigen is unknown.

Some clones are missing from TCRdb's copy, which holds only in-frame ones; the method was immunoSEQ multiplex PCR. The repertoire holds approximately 200,000 clones, with approximately 90% as singletons. The CDR3 consists of 16 residues. J gave up 11 bases and V 1 base, and 13 bases lay outside the gene matches. Per germline, CDR1 SGHDN and CDR2 FVKESK. The sequencing used peripheral blood, collected 28 days after the second AZD1222 dose. The receptor's source is an adult who received the AZD1222 COVID-19 vaccine. The gene calls are TRBV14 and TRBJ1-1, with 10 bases matching TRBD1. Written as DNA, the CDR3 is TGTGCCAGCAGCCAAGCGGGGACAGGGGTGTTACTTGGGGCTTTCTTT. Its translation: CASSQAGTGVLLGAFF. The complete variable domain, with remaining parts taken from reference TRBV14 and TRBJ1-1, reads EAGVTQFPSHSVIEKGQTVTLRCDPISGHDNLYWYRRVMGKEIKFLLHFVKESKQDESGMPNNRFLAERTGGTYSTLKVQPAELEDSGVYFCASSQAGTGVLLGAFFGQGTRLTVV.